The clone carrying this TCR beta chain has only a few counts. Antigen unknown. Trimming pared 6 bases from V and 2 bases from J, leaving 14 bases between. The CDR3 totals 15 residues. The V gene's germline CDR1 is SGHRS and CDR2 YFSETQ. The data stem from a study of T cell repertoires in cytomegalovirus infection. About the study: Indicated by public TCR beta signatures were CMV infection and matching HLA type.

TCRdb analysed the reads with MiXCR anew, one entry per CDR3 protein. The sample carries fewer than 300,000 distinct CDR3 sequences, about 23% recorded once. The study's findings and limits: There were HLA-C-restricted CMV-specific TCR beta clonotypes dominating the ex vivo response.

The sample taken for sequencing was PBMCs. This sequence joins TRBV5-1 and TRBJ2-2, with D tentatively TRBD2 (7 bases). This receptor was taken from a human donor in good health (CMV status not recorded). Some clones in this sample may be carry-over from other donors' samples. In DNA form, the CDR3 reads TGCGCCAGCACCCGCGGGGGCGGAAACACCGGGGAGCTGTTTTTT. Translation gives CASTRGGGNTGELFF.